The 20 T cell receptor beta chains below come from one sample, sequenced in a study of cytomegalovirus exposure and HLA in healthy donors. The primer mix had 60 Vbeta and 13 Jbeta primers. The table came from immunoSEQ multiplex PCR; TCRdb's copy has only in-frame clones and leaves some out. The profile shows 75,000 to 80,000 clones, roughly 79% of them singletons. Sequencing was performed on PBMCs. The receptors originated from a man between 40 and 49 years old in good health and CMV-seronegative.

This chain uses TRBV4-2 with TRBJ2-7, with 9 bases fitting TRBD1. The ends lost 0 bases at V and 3 bases at J; junction bases unmatched: 3. The CDR3 is 15 residues long. In germline, CDR1 is LGHNA, CDR2 YNFKEQ. The CDR3 sequence: CASSQDTGGSYEQYF. CDR3 nucleotides: TGTGCCAGCAGCCAAGATACAGGGGGCAGCTACGAGCAGTACTTC.

A few counts support this clone. Other nucleotide sequences in the sample specify the same CDR3. The genes are TRBV7-2 and TRBJ1-1, with 8 positions matching TRBD1. CDR3 length: 14 amino acids. The V segment lost 4 bases and the J segment 0 bases; nucleotides outside the gene matches: 1. Germline lookup yields CDR1 SGHTA and CDR2 FQGNSA. This CDR3 is CASSWTGMNTEAFF. The DNA for the CDR3 is TGTGCCAGCAGCTGGACAGGGATGAACACTGAAGCTTTCTTT.

This clone was counted between two and nine times. The chain is built from TRBV28 and TRBJ1-5; D not resolved. Germline CDR1 and CDR2: MDHEN and SYDVKM. The CDR3 sequence is 15 residues long. V was shortened by 1 base and J by 6 bases, with 13 bases between the two germline ends. In DNA form, the CDR3 reads TGTGCCAGCAGTTTATCGCCCTTGGAGAGTCAGCCCCAGCATTTT. Translation: CASSLSPLESQPQHF.

The chain employs TRBV21-1 and TRBJ2-5; the table calls TRBD2, which could not be checked here. TRBV21-1 is a pseudogene locus. The CDR3 totals 16 residues. CDR3 residues: CASEGLAGVLLGTQYF. The DNA of the CDR3 is TGTGCCAGCGAAGGACTAGCGGGAGTGCTCTTGGGGACCCAGTACTTC.

The sample holds a few counts of this clone. This sequence joins TRBV5-6 and TRBJ2-2; 14 bases are shared with TRBD2. The CDR3 covers 17 residues. The ends lost 4 bases at V and 5 bases at J; junction bases unmatched: 7. Germline CDR1 and CDR2: SGHDT and YYEEEE. CDR3 region: CASSAGLAGAGTGELFF. DNA for the CDR3: TGTGCCAGCAGCGCGGGACTAGCGGGAGCGGGGACCGGGGAGCTGTTTTTT.

Points on this clone: Sequence at one end of the junction differs from germline and may be a read error. The chain links TRBV2 to TRBJ1-1; 7 bases agree with TRBD1. This CDR3 region has 13 residues. Germline loops: CDR1 SNHLY, CDR2 FYNNEI. CDR3 bases: TGTGCCAGCACCATAGACAGGGATACTGAATCTTTCTTT. Translated, it gives CASTIDRDTESFF.

The V call is TRBV18, the J call TRBJ1-4; D not resolved. The CDR3 runs 14 residues. Trimming stripped 5 bases from V and 1 base from J, with 8 bases between. Looked up from germline, CDR1 is KGHSH and CDR2 is LQKENI. The CDR3 region is CASSTSLTNEKLFF. The CDR3 bases are TGTGCCAGCTCAACAAGTCTAACTAATGAAAAACTGTTTTTT.

The V gene is TRBV27, the J gene TRBJ2-3; possible D gene TRBD1, 6 bases. The germline gives CDR1 MNHEY, CDR2 SMNVEV (reference sequence). V lost 5 bases to trimming and J lost 13 bases, with 19 bases between them. The CDR3 extends over 13 amino acids. CDR3: CASSPSGGEQEYF. CDR3 coding DNA: TGTGCCAGCAGTCCTTCTGGGGGCGAACAGGAGTATTTT.

To note about this clone: Additional DNA sequences in this sample encode the identical CDR3. This chain links TRBV19 with TRBJ2-1; 7 positions match TRBD2. The CDR3 loop spans 15 amino acids. Germline lookup yields CDR1 LNHDA and CDR2 SQIVND (reference sequence). V trimming: 3 bases; J trimming: 4 bases; junction bases outside the gene matches: 6. The CDR3 nucleotides read TGTGCCAGTAGTATCGGGCTAGCGGTTTACAATGAGCAGTTCTTC. The encoded protein is CASSIGLAVYNEQFF.

This rearrangement joins TRBV19 to TRBJ2-7; 10 nucleotides agree with TRBD1. Unmatched junction bases numbered 6, after V lost 10 bases and J lost 3 bases. CDR3 size: 13 residues. Germline CDR1 is LNHDA and CDR2 is SQIVND (reference sequence). The CDR3 nucleotides are TGTGCCACTCAGGGACAGGGGTTCTACGAGCAGTACTTC. It is translated as CATQGQGFYEQYF.

V gene TRBV19 combines with J gene TRBJ1-2; D gene unclear. V lost 7 bases to trimming and J lost 4 bases, with 10 bases between them. The CDR3 is made up of 12 amino acids. Germline lookup yields CDR1 LNHDA and CDR2 SQIVND (reference sequence). The CDR3 loop reads CASTYSFYGYTF. Written as DNA, the CDR3 is TGTGCCAGTACGTACAGTTTCTATGGCTACACCTTC. Looking up the rest from reference TRBV19 and TRBJ1-2 gives the full variable domain: DGGITQSPKYLFRKEGQNVTLSCEQNLNHDAMYWYRQDPGQGLRLIYYSQIVNDFQKGDIAEGYSVSREKKESFPLTVTSAQKNPTAFYLCASTYSFYGYTFGSGTRLTVV.

The chain links TRBV19 to TRBJ2-3; perhaps TRBD2 as D (6 bases). Trimming left V 5 bases short and J 2 bases short, with 17 bases between. This CDR3 spans 16 amino acids. Germline V gives CDR1 LNHDA, CDR2 SQIVND (reference sequence). The CDR3 DNA is TGTGCCAGTAGTGGACTTCGGGGGACTTTCACAGATACGCAGTATTTT. This encodes CASSGLRGTFTDTQYF.

V and J are TRBV30 and TRBJ2-1; maybe TRBD2 (5 bases). Trimming shortened V by 4 bases and J by 4 bases, and 26 bases separated the two germline ends. Germline-derived CDR1 and CDR2 are GTSNPN and SVGIG (reference sequence). This CDR3 spans 18 amino acids. The CDR3, as DNA: TGTGCCTGGACCATAGCTAGAGGCCCTTCCCGGACTTACAATGAGCAGTTCTTC. It yields the protein CAWTIARGPSRTYNEQFF.

The rearrangement links TRBV7-9 to TRBJ1-1; D unclear. CDR3 length equals 15 residues. Per the germline V gene, CDR1 is SEHNR and CDR2 is FQNEAQ (reference sequence). The V gene lost 5 bases and the J gene lost 0 bases, with 13 bases spanning the gap. In nucleotides, the CDR3 is TGTGCCAGCAGCCCCGGACTCCTGTTGAACACTGAAGCTTTCTTT. Translating gives CASSPGLLLNTEAFF.

The chain has TRBV6-6 and TRBJ1-5; no clear D gene. V was clipped by 7 bases and J by 3 bases, with 13 bases between them. The CDR3 is 14 residues long. Germline CDR1 MNHNY, CDR2 SVGAGI (reference sequence). Written as DNA, the CDR3 is TGTGCCAGCAACACAGTAATTCCCAATCAGCCCCAGCATTTT. The encoded protein is CASNTVIPNQPQHF.

This clone is a singleton in its sample. The rearrangement uses TRBV19 and TRBJ2-2, with TRBD2 matching over 9 bases. Germline lookup yields CDR1 LNHDA and CDR2 SQIVND (reference sequence). The CDR3 is made up of 14 amino acids. With 7 bases clipped from V and 7 bases from J, the junction kept 7 bases outside the gene matches. The CDR3 region is CASILREGGGELFF. The CDR3 DNA sequence: TGTGCCAGTATCTTGCGGGAGGGTGGCGGGGAGCTGTTTTTT. The full variable domain, completed using reference TRBV19 and TRBJ2-2, is DGGITQSPKYLFRKEGQNVTLSCEQNLNHDAMYWYRQDPGQGLRLIYYSQIVNDFQKGDIAEGYSVSREKKESFPLTVTSAQKNPTAFYLCASILREGGGELFFGEGSRLTVL.

V and J are TRBV5-1 and TRBJ2-7; no clear D. CDR1 is SGHRS, CDR2 YFSETQ, per germline. V gave up 0 bases and J gave up 3 bases, with 7 bases separating them. The CDR3 contains 13 residues. The DNA for the CDR3 is TGCGCCAGCAGCTTGGGGTACAACTACGAGCAGTACTTC. Protein product: CASSLGYNYEQYF. The whole variable domain, remainder taken from reference TRBV5-1 and TRBJ2-7, is KAGVTQTPRYLIKTRGQQVTLSCSPISGHRSVSWYQQTPGQGLQFLFEYFSETQRNKGNFPGRFSGRQFSNSRSEMNVSTLELGDSALYLCASSLGYNYEQYFGPGTRLTVT.

V usage is TRBV7-3 and J usage is TRBJ1-4, with D uncertain. From germline, CDR1 is SGHTA and CDR2 FQGTGA. V was shortened by 4 bases and J by 4 bases, with 13 bases between the two germline ends. CDR3 length equals 15 residues. In DNA, the CDR3 is TGTGCCAGCAGCTCCAAAGGAGCTGTTAATGAAAAACTGTTTTTT. Its protein is CASSSKGAVNEKLFF. The full variable domain, rest sourced from reference TRBV7-3 and TRBJ1-4, is GAGVSQTPSNKVTEKGKYVELRCDPISGHTALYWYRQSLGQGPEFLIYFQGTGAADDSGLPNDRFFAVRPEGSVSTLKIQRTERGDSAVYLCASSSKGAVNEKLFFGSGTQLSVL.

This clone was counted only a few times. The chain uses TRBV18 and TRBJ2-3; 13 bases agree with TRBD2. The V segment lost 8 bases and the J segment 8 bases; nucleotides outside the gene matches: 13. CDR1 and CDR2 from the germline V gene are KGHSH and LQKENI. The CDR3 is made up of 16 amino acids. CDR3 DNA: TGTGCCAGCGAAACCTGGACTAGCGGGGGCCAGGGTACGCAGTATTTT. It specifies CASETWTSGGQGTQYF.

Written as DNA, the CDR3 is TGCGCCAGCAGCGCCAAGTGGGACAGCCTCTACGAGCAGTACTTC. Residues: CASSAKWDSLYEQYF. V gene TRBV5-1 combines with J gene TRBJ2-7, with 7 bases that match TRBD1. This CDR3 is 15 amino acids long. After removal of 4 bases from V and 3 bases from J, the junction contained 10 bases not matched to a gene. CDR1 and CDR2 from the germline V gene are SGHRS and YFSETQ.